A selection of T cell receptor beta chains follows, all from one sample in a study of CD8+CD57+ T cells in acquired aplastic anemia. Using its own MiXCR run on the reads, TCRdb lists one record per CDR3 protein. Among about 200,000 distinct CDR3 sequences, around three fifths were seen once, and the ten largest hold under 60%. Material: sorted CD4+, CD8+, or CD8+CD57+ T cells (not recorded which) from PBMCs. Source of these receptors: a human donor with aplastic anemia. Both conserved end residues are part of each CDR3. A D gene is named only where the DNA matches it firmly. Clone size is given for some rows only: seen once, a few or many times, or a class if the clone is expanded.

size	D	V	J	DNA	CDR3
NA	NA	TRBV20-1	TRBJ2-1	TGCAGTGCTGCCGTGGATCGCTACAATGAGCAGTTCTTC	CSAAVDRYNEQFF
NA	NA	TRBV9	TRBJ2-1	TGTGCCAGCAGCTTGGGAAGTGGGGATGAGCAGTTCTTC	CASSLGSGDEQFF
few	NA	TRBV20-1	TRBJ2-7	TGCAGTGCTAGAGGTGGGATGGGGACCGACGAGCAGTACTTC	CSARGGMGTDEQYF
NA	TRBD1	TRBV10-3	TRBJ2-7	TGTGCCAGCCACCGGACAGGGGTCCACGAGCAGTACTTC	CASHRTGVHEQYF
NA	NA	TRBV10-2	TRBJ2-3	TGCGCCAGCAGTGAGTGGGTAAGCACAGATACGCAGTATTTT	CASSEWVSTDTQYF
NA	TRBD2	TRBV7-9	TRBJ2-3	TGTGCCAGCTTTGGGTTACTAGCGGGAGTCACAGATACGCAGTATTTT	CASFGLLAGVTDTQYF
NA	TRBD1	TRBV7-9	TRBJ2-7	TGCGCCAGCAGCTTAAGGGACAGTGCCAACGAGCAGTACTTC	CASSLRDSANEQYF
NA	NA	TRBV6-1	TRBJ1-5	TGTGCCAGCACCGGGGCGGGCAATCAGCCCCAGCATTTT	CASTGAGNQPQHF
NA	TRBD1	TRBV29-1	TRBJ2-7	TGCAGCGCGACCGACAGGGTGGGGGAGCAGTACTTC	CSATDRVGEQYF
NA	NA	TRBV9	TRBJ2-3	TGTGCCAGCAGCATGGGGACGGGCCGCACAGATACGCAGTATTTT	CASSMGTGRTDTQYF
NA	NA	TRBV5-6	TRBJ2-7	TGTGCCAGCAGCCTTGATTACGAGCAGTACTTC	CASSLDYEQYF
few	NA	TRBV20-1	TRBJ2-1	TGCAGTGCTAGGGTAGGCAGCGGAGCCTACAATGAGCAGTTCTTC	CSARVGSGAYNEQFF
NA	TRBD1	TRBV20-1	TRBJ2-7	TGCAGTGCTCAAACGGGACAGGGCTCCGAGCAGTACTTC	CSAQTGQGSEQYF
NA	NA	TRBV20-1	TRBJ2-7	TGCAGTGCTAGACTTGGTGGCGGAGCCCACGAGCAGTACTTC	CSARLGGGAHEQYF
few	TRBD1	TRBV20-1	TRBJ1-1	TGCAGTGCTAGTCGGACAGGGATGAACACTGAAGCTTTCTTT	CSASRTGMNTEAFF
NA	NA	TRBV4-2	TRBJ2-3	TGTGCCAGCAGCCGTCAGGTCACAGATACGCAGTATTTT	CASSRQVTDTQYF
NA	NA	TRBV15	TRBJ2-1	TGTGCCACCAGCGTTGAAGGAGGGCAGGGGATCTACAATGAGCAGTTCTTC	CATSVEGGQGIYNEQFF
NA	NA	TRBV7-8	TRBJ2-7	TGCGCCAGCAGCCAAGTCGGGGCTGAGAGCTACGAGCAGTACTTC	CASSQVGAESYEQYF
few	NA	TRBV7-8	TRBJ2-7	TGTGCCAGCAGCCCCGGCAGAGTCTACGAGCAGTACTTC	CASSPGRVYEQYF
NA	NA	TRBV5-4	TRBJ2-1	TGTGCCAGCAGCTCGAGACAGTCCTACAATGAGCAGTTCTTC	CASSSRQSYNEQFF
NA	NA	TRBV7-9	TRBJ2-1	TGTGCCAGCAGCTTAGGCCCCGACAGTTACAATGAGCAGTTCTTC	CASSLGPDSYNEQFF
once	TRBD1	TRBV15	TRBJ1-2	TGTGCCACCAGCAGACCATTTCCGGGACAGCTCAACCCCTATGGCTACACCTTC	CATSRPFPGQLNPYGYTF
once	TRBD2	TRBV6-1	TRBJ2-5	TGTGCCAGCAGTGGGGGACTAGAACATTGCCTATTC	CASSGGLEHCLF
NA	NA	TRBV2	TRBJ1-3	TGTGCCAGCAGAACGGGAAACACCATATATTTT	CASRTGNTIYF
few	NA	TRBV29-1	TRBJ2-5	TGCAGCGTTGAAGACGGATACCAAGAGACCCAGTACTTC	CSVEDGYQETQYF
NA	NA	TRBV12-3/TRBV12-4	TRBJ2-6	TGTGCCAGCAGTTTAGCCAGAATCCTTCCTGCCAACGTCCTGACTTTC	CASSLARILPANVLTF
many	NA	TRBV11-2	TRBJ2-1	TGTGCCAGCAGCGGCGAACACGTTACAGGGAGTAGGCAGTTCTTC	CASSGEHVTGSRQFF
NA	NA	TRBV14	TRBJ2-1	TGTGCCAGCAGCCCGCCGGAGGCTGAGCAGTTCTTC	CASSPPEAEQFF
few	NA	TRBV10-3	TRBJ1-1	TGTGCCACCATAGAACGGGGGAACACTGAAGCTTTCTTT	CATIERGNTEAFF
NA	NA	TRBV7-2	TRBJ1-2	TGTGCCAGCAGCGACTTAGGACAGACTAGGGGCTACACCTTC	CASSDLGQTRGYTF
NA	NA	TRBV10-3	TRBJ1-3	TGTGCCAGCAGTTACCGTGGCTCGGCACTTGGAAACACCATATATTTT	CASSYRGSALGNTIYF
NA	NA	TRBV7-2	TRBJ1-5	TGTGCCAGCAGTAGCTTTACCGCGGGATTTATTGGCAATCAGCCCCAGCATTTT	CASSSFTAGFIGNQPQHF
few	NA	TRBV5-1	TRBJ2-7	TGCGCCAGCAGCGGGGGGACGGCGGACATAGCCTACGAGCAGTACTTC	CASSGGTADIAYEQYF
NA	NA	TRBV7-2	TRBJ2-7	TGTGCCAGCAGCTCCGAAATATCGAGGGAGCAGTACTTC	CASSSEISREQYF
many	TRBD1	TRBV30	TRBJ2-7	TGTGCCTGGAGTTTGGACAGGGTAGGCGAGCAGTACTTC	CAWSLDRVGEQYF
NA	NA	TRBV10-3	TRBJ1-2	TGTGCCATCAGTGAGTTGGGACATCCGGCGGGAGGCTACACCTTC	CAISELGHPAGGYTF
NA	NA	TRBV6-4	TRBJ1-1	TGTGCCAGCACATCGGACGCGGAAACGAGTGAAGCTTTCTTT	CASTSDAETSEAFF
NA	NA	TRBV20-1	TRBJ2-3	TGCAGTGCTAGTCGCCAGATTAGCACAGATACGCAGTATTTT	CSASRQISTDTQYF
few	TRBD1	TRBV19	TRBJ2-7	TGTGCCAGTAGTGCTGGGACAGGGAGGGCCTACGAGCAGTACTTC	CASSAGTGRAYEQYF
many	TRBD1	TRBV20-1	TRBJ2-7	TGCAGTGCTAGGCACCCGAACAGGGGCATCCACGAGCAGTACTTC	CSARHPNRGIHEQYF
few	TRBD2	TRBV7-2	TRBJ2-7	TGTGCCAGCAGTCCCCAGGTCCTAGCGGGAGGAGTGGGCGAGCAGTACTTC	CASSPQVLAGGVGEQYF
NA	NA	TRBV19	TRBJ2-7	TGTGCCAGTAGTATGAGTGGATCTACCTACGAGCAGTACTTC	CASSMSGSTYEQYF
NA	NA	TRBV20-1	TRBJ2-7	TGCAGTGCTAGAAATGAAGCGGGCTCCTACGAGCAGTACTTC	CSARNEAGSYEQYF
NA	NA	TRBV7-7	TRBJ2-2	TGTGCCAGCAGCTTTCGAGTGGCCGGGGAGCTGTTTTTT	CASSFRVAGELFF
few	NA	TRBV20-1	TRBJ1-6	TGCAGTGCTAGACCAACACAGGGAGTAGGGTCACCCCTCCACTTT	CSARPTQGVGSPLHF
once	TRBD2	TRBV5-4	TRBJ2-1	TGTGCCAGCAGCACCCCAACTAGCGGGAGAGGGAATGAGCAGTTCTTC	CASSTPTSGRGNEQFF
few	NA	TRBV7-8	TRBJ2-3	TGTGCCAGCAGCTTAGTTTGGGCTAGCACAGATACGCAGTATTTT	CASSLVWASTDTQYF
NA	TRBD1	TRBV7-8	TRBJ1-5	TGTGCCAGCAGCGCAATACAGGGGGGTCAGCCCCTGCATTTT	CASSAIQGGQPLHF
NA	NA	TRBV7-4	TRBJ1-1	TGTGCCAGCAGCTTATCCGGGCGGGGGAACACTGAAGCTTTCTTT	CASSLSGRGNTEAFF
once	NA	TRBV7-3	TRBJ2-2	TGTGCCAGCAGCTTACTGGGGGGCGCGAACACCGGGGAGCTGTTTTTT	CASSLLGGANTGELFF
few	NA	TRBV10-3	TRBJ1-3	TGTGCCATCAGTGACGATCAGGGCTACACCATATATTTT	CAISDDQGYTIYF
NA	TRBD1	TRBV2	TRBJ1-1	TGTGCCAGCCACTCCGGGACAGGTAGACCTTTCTTT	CASHSGTGRPFF
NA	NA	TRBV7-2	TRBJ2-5	TGTGCCAGCAGCCCCTCCCTGGTTGACTTC	CASSPSLVDF
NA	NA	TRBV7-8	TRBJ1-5	TGTGCCAGCAGCTTAGCGGGGGGGCCTGGCAGCGGGCAACCCCAGCATTTT	CASSLAGGPGSGQPQHF
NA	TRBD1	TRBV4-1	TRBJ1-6	TGCGCCAGCACAGGACAGGGGTACTCTAATTCACCCCTCCACTTT	CASTGQGYSNSPLHF
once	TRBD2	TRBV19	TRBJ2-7	TGTGCCAGTAGTATTTTCGGGGGGGCCTACGAGCAGTACTTC	CASSIFGGAYEQYF
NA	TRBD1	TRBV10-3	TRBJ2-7	TGTGCCACTACCCGGGACAGGGCCTACGAGCAGTACTTC	CATTRDRAYEQYF
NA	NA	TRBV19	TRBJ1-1	TGTGCCAGTAATCACGACAGGTCGAACACTGAAGCTTTCTTT	CASNHDRSNTEAFF
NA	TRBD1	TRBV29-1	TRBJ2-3	TGCAGCGCCGCGACAGGGAGCACAGATACGCAGTATTTT	CSAATGSTDTQYF